Listed below are T cell receptor beta chains from one sample, sequenced in a study of tumor-infiltrating lymphocytes in primary liver carcinoma. In TCRdb, the multiplex PCR reads were re-called with MiXCR into one record per CDR3 protein. The data show roughly 20,000 distinct CDR3 sequences, 60% to 80% seen once. Sequenced: liver tumor tissue from sampling region 1. These receptors all stem from a young woman with primary liver carcinoma and hepatitis B virus infection. Both conserved end residues are trimmed from each CDR3.

>TRBV6-5
ASSYHARALVAYNEQF
>TRBV6-5
ASSPGQPTYNEQF
>TRBV14
AISTETLSGAF
>TRBV6-5
ASSTSKESNQPQH
>TRBV7-2
ASSPDGPRANTQY
>TRBV12-3/TRBV12-4
VSSRLDTGTDHPQQ
>TRBV11-2
ASPFTQETNSPLH
>TRBV12-3/TRBV12-4
ASGRGRSAGELF
>TRBV11-2
ARRRMRQGRGDTQY
>TRBV6-5
ACSLWTGMKAGANVLT
>TRBV30
AWSMDRLTEAF
>TRBV6-5
SSSFFGNSYNEQS
>TRBV6-6
VSSYSFGGGFTDTQY
>TRBV4-2
ASSQVGDRDEAF
>TRBV11-2
ANSLESGSVSEHF
>TRBV5-4
ASSNLAASGSRTDMQY
>TRBV14
ARSQAAGTDYGQY
>TRBV10-3
VISESHNLNTGELF
>TRBV29-1
SASRASMSRSDTQY
>TRBV5-6
ASSLATQGSPLH
>TRBV11-2
ASSYGAGTGNPEQI
>TRBV10-3
AFGPAATRDEQF
>TRBV4-3
VSSHNVAGAIDEQF
>TRBV11-2
ASSLLSYEQY
>TRBV7-9
ASSLTHGPLSCDEQF
>TRBV28
ASRLWVGGKNIQY
>TRBV6-5
ASSPRTGFAGELS
>TRBV12-3/TRBV12-4
ASRGRDMNTGELL
>TRBV11-2
ATSLNDAYGRF
>TRBV11-2
ASSHGSGSLSDTQY
>TRBV11-2
ASGLGTGGTDTQY
>TRBV14
ASNQAAGTDYEQY
>TRBV28
LSSLSGSGELF
>TRBV6-6
ASSYSFGIGSTDTQY
>TRBV6-1
ASGQSGANNPPQH
>TRBV6-6
ASSSTLDRGGQIGRY
>TRBV7-9
ASSSGDISHEQY
>TRBV24-1
AASDSSPSTDTQY
>TRBV14
ASSQATMRGLSYNEQF
>TRBV11-2
ASILDRTVTEELF
>TRBV4-3
ASSHIELVNEYF
>TRBV7-8
ASSLIPGLADNEQL
>TRBV4-1
ASSQEERGGETQY
>TRBV28
SSTWEGLAVAGELF
>TRBV5-6
ASCLARGLSLYEQY
>TRBV11-3
TNSFKWSYNSPLH
>TRBV6-5
ASSYKDSGSYEQY
>TRBV14
TSSPIRGSWNNEQF
>TRBV12-3/TRBV12-4
VSSGGVEQY
>TRBV14
ARSHPRLGGYT
>TRBV7-8
TSSSGRCRTMSSYEQY
>TRBV10-3
ATSESHILNTGELF
>TRBV11-2
ASSITGGSWTYEQY
>TRBV5-4
ASSNPAASGNRTDMQY